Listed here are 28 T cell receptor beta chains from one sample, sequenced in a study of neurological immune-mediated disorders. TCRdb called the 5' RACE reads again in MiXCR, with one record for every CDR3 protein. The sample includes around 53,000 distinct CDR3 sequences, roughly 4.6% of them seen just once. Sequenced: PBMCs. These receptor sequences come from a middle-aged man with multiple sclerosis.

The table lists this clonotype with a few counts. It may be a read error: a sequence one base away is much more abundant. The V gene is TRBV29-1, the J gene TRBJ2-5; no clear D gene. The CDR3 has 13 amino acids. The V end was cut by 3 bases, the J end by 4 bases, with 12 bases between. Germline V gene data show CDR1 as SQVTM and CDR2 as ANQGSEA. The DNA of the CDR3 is TGCAGCGTTGAGAGGATGAAGGGAGAGACCCAGTACTTC. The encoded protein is CSVERMKGETQYF.

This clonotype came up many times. CDR3 coding DNA: TGTGCCAGCAGTGCCCGGGACCGAGATCTCTATGGCTACACCTTC. Protein sequence: CASSARDRDLYGYTF. The chain couples TRBV6-9 to TRBJ1-2; D might be TRBD1 (5 bases). V was clipped by 5 bases and J by 4 bases, with 17 bases between them. In germline, CDR1 is MNHGY, CDR2 SVAAGI. The CDR3 totals 15 residues.

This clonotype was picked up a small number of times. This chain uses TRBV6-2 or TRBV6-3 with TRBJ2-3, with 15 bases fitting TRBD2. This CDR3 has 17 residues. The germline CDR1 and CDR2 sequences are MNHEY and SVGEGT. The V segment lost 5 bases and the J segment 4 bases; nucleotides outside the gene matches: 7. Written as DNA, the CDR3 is TGTGCCAGCAGTCGGACTAGCGGGAGGGCCGACGCAGATACGCAGTATTTT. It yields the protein CASSRTSGRADADTQYF.

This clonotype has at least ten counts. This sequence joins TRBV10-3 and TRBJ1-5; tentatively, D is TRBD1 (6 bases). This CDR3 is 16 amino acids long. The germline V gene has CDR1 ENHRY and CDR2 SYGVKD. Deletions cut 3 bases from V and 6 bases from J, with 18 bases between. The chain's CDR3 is CAISEGSVRGGQPQHF. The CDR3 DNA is TGTGCCATCAGTGAAGGGTCAGTCAGGGGCGGTCAGCCCCAGCATTTT.

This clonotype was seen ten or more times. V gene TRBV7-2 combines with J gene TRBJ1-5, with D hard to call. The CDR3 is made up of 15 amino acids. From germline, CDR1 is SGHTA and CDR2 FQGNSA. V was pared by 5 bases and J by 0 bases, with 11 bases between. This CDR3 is CASSREAGSNQPQHF. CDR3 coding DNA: TGTGCCAGCAGCCGGGAGGCCGGTAGCAATCAGCCCCAGCATTTT. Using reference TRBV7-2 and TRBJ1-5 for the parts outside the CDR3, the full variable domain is GAGVSQSPSNKVTEKGKDVELRCDPISGHTALYWYRQSLGQGLEFLIYFQGNSAPDKSGLPSDRFSAERTGGSVSTLTIQRTQQEDSAVYLCASSREAGSNQPQHFGDGTRLSIL.

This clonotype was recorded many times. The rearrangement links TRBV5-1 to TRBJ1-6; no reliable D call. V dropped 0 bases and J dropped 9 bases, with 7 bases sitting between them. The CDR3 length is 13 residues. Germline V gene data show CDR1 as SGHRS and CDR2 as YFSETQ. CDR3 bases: TGCGCCAGCAGCTTGGAACAAGTTTCACCCCTCCACTTT. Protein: CASSLEQVSPLHF.

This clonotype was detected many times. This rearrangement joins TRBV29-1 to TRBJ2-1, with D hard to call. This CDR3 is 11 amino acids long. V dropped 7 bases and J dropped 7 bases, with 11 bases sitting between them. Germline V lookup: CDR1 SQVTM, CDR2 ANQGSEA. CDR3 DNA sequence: TGCAGCGCCGACGAGGCGAATGAGCAGTTCTTC. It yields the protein CSADEANEQFF.

DNA of the CDR3: TGCAGTGCTAGAGCATGGACGGGAGATCAGCCCCAGCATTTT. Amino acid sequence: CSARAWTGDQPQHF. This rearrangement joins TRBV20-1 to TRBJ1-5; D not resolved. Germline CDR1 reads DFQATT; CDR2 reads SNEGSKA (reference sequence). The CDR3 length is 14 residues. V gave up 1 base and J gave up 5 bases, with 12 bases separating them.

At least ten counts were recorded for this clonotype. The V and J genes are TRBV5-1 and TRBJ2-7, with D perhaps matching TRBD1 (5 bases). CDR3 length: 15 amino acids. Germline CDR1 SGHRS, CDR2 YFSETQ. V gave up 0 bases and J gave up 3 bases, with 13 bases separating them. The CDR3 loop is CASSLDRTYFYEQYF. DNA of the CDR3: TGCGCCAGCAGCTTGGATAGGACATACTTCTACGAGCAGTACTTC.

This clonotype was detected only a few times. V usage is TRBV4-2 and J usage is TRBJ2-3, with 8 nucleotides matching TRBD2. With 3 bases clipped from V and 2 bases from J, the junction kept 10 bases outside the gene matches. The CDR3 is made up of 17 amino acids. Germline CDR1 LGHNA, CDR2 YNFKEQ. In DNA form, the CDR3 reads TGTGCCAGCAGCCAGGGGACTAGTGGAGCAAACACAGATACGCAGTATTTT. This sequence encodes CASSQGTSGANTDTQYF.

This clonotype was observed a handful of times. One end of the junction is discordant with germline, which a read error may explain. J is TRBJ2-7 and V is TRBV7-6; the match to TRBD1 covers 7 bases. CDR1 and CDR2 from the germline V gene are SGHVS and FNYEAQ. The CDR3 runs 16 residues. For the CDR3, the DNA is TGTGCCAGCAGCTTAGCGAGACAGGGCGTGGGGTACGAACAGTACTTC. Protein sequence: CASSLARQGVGYEQYF.

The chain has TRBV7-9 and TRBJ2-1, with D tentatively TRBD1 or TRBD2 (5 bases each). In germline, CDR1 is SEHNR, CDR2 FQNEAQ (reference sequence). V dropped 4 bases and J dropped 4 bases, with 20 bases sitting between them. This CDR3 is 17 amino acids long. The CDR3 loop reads CASSSDYRDPKYNEQFF. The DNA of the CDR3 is TGTGCCAGCAGCTCTGATTACCGGGACCCGAAATACAATGAGCAGTTCTTC.

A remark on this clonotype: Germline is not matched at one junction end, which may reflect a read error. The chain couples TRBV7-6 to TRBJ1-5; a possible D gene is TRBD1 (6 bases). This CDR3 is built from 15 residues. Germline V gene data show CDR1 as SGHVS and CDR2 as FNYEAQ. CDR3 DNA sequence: TGTGCCAGCAGCCGGTATGTGGGGGGCGATCAGCCCCAGAATTTT. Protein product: CASSRYVGGDQPQNF. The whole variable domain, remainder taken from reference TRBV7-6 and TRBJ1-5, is GAGVSQSPRYKVTKRGQDVALRCDPISGHVSLYWYRQALGQGPEFLTYFNYEAQQDKSGLPNDRFSAERPEGSISTLTIQRTEQRDSAMYRCASSRYVGGDQPQNFGDGTRLSIL.

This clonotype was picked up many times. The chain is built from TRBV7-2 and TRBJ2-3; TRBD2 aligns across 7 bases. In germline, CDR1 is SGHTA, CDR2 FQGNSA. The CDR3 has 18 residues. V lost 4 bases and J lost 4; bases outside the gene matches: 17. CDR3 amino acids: CASSSPWAGVNVADTQYF. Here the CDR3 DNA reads TGTGCCAGCAGCTCCCCCTGGGCGGGAGTAAATGTTGCAGATACGCAGTATTTT. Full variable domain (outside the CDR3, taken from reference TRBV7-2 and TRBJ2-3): GAGVSQSPSNKVTEKGKDVELRCDPISGHTALYWYRQSLGQGLEFLIYFQGNSAPDKSGLPSDRFSAERTGGSVSTLTIQRTQQEDSAVYLCASSSPWAGVNVADTQYFGPGTRLTVL.

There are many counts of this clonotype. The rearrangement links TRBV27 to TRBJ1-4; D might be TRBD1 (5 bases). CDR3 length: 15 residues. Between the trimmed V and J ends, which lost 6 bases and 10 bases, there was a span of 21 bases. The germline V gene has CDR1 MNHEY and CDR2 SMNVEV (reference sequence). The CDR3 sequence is CASRRGDTETAKLFF. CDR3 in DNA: TGTGCCAGCAGGAGAGGGGATACGGAAACTGCAAAACTGTTTTTT.

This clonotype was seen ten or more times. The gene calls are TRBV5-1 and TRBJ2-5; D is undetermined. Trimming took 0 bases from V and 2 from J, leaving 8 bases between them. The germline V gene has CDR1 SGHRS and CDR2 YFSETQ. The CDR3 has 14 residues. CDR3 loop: CASSLEDLQETQYF. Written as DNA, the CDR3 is TGCGCCAGCAGCTTGGAAGATTTACAAGAGACCCAGTACTTC.

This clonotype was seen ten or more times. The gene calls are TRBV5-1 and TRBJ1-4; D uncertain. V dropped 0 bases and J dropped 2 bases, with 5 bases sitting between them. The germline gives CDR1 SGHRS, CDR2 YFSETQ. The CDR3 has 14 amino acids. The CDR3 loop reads CASSLGRTNEKLFF. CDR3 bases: TGCGCCAGCAGCTTGGGGCGGACTAATGAAAAACTGTTTTTT.

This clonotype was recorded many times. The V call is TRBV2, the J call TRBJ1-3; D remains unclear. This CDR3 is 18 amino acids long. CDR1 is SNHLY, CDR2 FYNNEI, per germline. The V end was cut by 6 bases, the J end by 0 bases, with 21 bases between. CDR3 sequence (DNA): TGTGCCAGCAGCCCGAGACTCAGTACACCTTACTCTGGAAACACCATATATTTT. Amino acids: CASSPRLSTPYSGNTIYF. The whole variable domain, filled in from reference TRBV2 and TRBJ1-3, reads EPEVTQTPSHQVTQMGQEVILRCVPISNHLYFYWYRQILGQKVEFLVSFYNNEISEKSEIFDDQFSVERPDGSNFTLKIRSTKLEDSAMYFCASSPRLSTPYSGNTIYFGEGSWLTVV.

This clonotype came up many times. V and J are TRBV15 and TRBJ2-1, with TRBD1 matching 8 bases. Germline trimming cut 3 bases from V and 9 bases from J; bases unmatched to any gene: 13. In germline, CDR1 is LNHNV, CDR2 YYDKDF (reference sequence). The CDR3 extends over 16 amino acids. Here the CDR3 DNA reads TGTGCCACCAGCAGGGGCCTGTCGGGACAGGCGGTTGAGCAGTTCTTC. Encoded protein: CATSRGLSGQAVEQFF. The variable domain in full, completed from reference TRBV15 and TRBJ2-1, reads DAMVIQNPRYQVTQFGKPVTLSCSQTLNHNVMYWYQQKSSQAPKLLFHYYDKDFNNEADTPDNFQSRRPNTSFCFLDIRSPGLGDTAMYLCATSRGLSGQAVEQFFGPGTRLTVL.

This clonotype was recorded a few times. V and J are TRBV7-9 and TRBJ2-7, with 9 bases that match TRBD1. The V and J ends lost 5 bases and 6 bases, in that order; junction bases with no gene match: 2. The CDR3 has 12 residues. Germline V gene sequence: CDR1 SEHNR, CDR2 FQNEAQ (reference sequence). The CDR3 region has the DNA TGTGCCAGCAGCGGGACAGGGACCGAGCAGTACTTC. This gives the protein CASSGTGTEQYF.

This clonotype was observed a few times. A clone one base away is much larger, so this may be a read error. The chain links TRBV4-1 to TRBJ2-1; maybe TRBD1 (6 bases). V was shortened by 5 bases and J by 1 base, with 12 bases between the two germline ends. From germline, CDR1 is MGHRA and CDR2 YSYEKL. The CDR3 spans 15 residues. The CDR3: CASSGGSRSYNEQFF. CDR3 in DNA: TGCGCCAGCAGCGGGGGCAGCAGATCCTACAATGAGCAGTTCTTC.

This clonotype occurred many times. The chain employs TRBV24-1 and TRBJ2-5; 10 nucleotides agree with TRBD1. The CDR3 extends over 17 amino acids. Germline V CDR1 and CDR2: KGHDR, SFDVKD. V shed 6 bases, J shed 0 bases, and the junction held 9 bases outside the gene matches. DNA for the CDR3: TGTGCCACCAGTTTAGCCGGCGGGACAGGGGACCAAGAGACCCAGTACTTC. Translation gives CATSLAGGTGDQETQYF.

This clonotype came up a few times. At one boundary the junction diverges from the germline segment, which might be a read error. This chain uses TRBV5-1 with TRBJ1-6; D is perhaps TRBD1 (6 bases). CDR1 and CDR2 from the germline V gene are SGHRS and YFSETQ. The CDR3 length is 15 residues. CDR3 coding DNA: TGCGCCAGCAGCTCGGACAGAAGGCTTAATTCACCCCTCAACTTT. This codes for CASSSDRRLNSPLNF.

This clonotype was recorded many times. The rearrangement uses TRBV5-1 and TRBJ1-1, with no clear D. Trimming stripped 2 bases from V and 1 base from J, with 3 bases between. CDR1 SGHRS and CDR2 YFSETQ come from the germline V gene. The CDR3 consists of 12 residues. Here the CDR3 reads CASSFGNTEAFF. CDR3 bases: TGCGCCAGCAGCTTCGGGAACACTGAAGCTTTCTTT.

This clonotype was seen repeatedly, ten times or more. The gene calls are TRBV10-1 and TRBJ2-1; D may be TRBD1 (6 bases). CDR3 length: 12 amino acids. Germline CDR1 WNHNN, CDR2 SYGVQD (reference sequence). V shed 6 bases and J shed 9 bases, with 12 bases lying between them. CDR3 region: CASSRGTSEQFF. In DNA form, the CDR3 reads TGCGCCAGCAGCAGGGGAACCAGTGAGCAGTTCTTC.

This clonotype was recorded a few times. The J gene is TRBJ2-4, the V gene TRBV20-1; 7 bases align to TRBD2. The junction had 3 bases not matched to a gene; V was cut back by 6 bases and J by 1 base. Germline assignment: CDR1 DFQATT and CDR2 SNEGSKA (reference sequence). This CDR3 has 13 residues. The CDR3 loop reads CSAPLAAKNIQYF. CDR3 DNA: TGCAGTGCACCACTAGCGGCCAAAAACATTCAGTACTTC.

The CDR3 DNA reads as TGCGCCAGCAGCGCGGGACAGCTCTATGGCTACACCTTC. Protein: CASSAGQLYGYTF. The chain couples TRBV5-1 to TRBJ1-2; 7 nucleotides match TRBD1. Germline V lookup: CDR1 SGHRS, CDR2 YFSETQ. There are 13 residues in the CDR3. Trimming took 4 bases from V and 4 from J; bases not matched to a gene: 4.

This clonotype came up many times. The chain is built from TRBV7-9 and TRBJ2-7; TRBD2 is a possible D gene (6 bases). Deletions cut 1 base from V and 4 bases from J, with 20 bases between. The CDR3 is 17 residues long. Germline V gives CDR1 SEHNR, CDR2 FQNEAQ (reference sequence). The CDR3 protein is CASSLDDGSTKLYEQYF. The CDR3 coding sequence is TGTGCCAGCAGCTTAGACGACGGGAGCACTAAACTTTACGAGCAGTACTTC.